This TCR beta chain was recovered during a study of T cell changes during pregnancy in multiple sclerosis. The table came from immunoSEQ multiplex PCR; TCRdb's copy has only in-frame clones and leaves some out. Of around 59,000 clones detected, 93% appear once; the ten largest clones hold 3.5% to 4.5%. Looked up from germline, CDR1 is SGHNT and CDR2 is YYREEE (reference sequence). CDR3 length: 13 residues. V gave up 4 bases and J gave up 4 bases, with 9 bases separating them. This chain connects TRBV5-4 to TRBJ1-5; TRBD1 might be the D (5 bases). This sample comprised CD8+ T cells from peripheral blood mononuclear cells, obtained in the second trimester of pregnancy. This sequence was found in a female donor with multiple sclerosis, enrolled in a pregnancy study. CDR3 coding DNA: TGTGCCAGCAGCCCGGGGGTGAATCAGCCCCAGCATTTT. This codes for CASSPGVNQPQHF.